Below, 22 T cell receptor beta chains from the same sample are listed, as sequenced in a study of cytomegalovirus exposure and HLA in healthy donors. Amplification used 60 Vbeta primers and 13 Jbeta primers. Sequencing used immunoSEQ multiplex PCR; TCRdb keeps in-frame clones, though not all of them. The table has 150,000 to 200,000 clones, around 80% seen once. Source material: PBMCs. Receptors were obtained from a man aged 18-30 years in good health and CMV-seronegative.

The chain joins TRBV10-1 to TRBJ2-1, with 9 bases that match TRBD2. The CDR3 is 16 amino acids. Germline CDR1 and CDR2: WNHNN and SYGVQD (reference sequence). V lost 4 bases to trimming and J lost 5 bases; unmatched junction nucleotides: 9. CDR3 coding DNA: TGCGCCAGCAGTGTTTCGCGGGAGGGTAGGAACAATGAGCAGTTCTTC. It encodes CASSVSREGRNNEQFF.

This clone has just a few counts. This chain connects TRBV5-1 to TRBJ1-1; a possible D gene is TRBD1 (5 bases). The CDR3 contains 15 residues. From germline, CDR1 is SGHRS and CDR2 YFSETQ. V was cut by 1 base and J by 4 bases, with 14 bases left in between. Here the CDR3 DNA reads TGCGCCAGCAGCTTGTCATCAGGGATGAGCACTGAAGCTTTCTTT. It codes for CASSLSSGMSTEAFF.

This sequence joins TRBV6-1 and TRBJ1-6; 7 bases map to TRBD1. J lost 7 bases, V lost 5 bases, and 5 bases had no gene match. The V gene's germline CDR1 is MNHNS and CDR2 SASEGT. The CDR3 consists of 14 residues. CDR3: CASSSDRVNSPLHF. DNA of the CDR3: TGTGCCAGCAGTTCCGACAGGGTGAATTCACCCCTCCACTTT.

V is TRBV28 and J is TRBJ2-3, with D unresolved. This CDR3 spans 12 amino acids. V was trimmed by 1 base and J by 6 bases, leaving 5 bases between them. The germline CDR1 and CDR2 sequences are MDHEN and SYDVKM. The CDR3 DNA reads TGTGCCAGCAGTTTATCCGGGGATACGCAGTATTTT. Protein product: CASSLSGDTQYF.

This clone occurred once. The CDR3 sequence is CASSAGGRELFF. The CDR3 coding sequence is TGTGCCAGCAGCGCAGGGGGCAGGGAGCTGTTTTTT. The chain has TRBV7-9 and TRBJ2-2; 8 positions agree with TRBD1. Germline CDR1 SEHNR, CDR2 FQNEAQ (reference sequence). The CDR3 extends over 12 amino acids. V trimming: 5 bases; J trimming: 9 bases; junction bases outside the gene matches: 2.

V gene TRBV6-1 combines with J gene TRBJ1-2; 7 nucleotides agree with TRBD1. The CDR3 runs to 15 residues. Germline V gene sequence: CDR1 MNHNS, CDR2 SASEGT. V shed 1 base, J shed 6 bases, and the junction held 8 bases outside the gene matches. As DNA, the CDR3 is TGTGCCAGCAGTGAAGTAGGACAGGAGTGGAATGGCTACACCTTC. It is translated as CASSEVGQEWNGYTF.

As regards this clone: The same CDR3 is also encoded by other DNA sequences in this sample. The chain links TRBV18 to TRBJ1-1; 8 positions agree with TRBD1. CDR3 length equals 14 residues. V trimming: 3 bases; J trimming: 3 bases; junction bases outside the gene matches: 3. Germline CDR1 is KGHSH and CDR2 is LQKENI. The CDR3 sequence is CASSPLTGDTEAFF. DNA for the CDR3: TGTGCCAGCTCACCCTTGACAGGGGACACTGAAGCTTTCTTT.

This clone was seen a single time. The V call is TRBV12-5, the J call TRBJ1-2; TRBD1 agrees at 9 bases. CDR3 length equals 16 residues. The J segment lost 4 bases and the V segment lost 6 bases, leaving 12 bases of the junction unmatched. Germline CDR1 is LGHNT and CDR2 is FRNRAP. CDR3 sequence (DNA): TGTGCTAGTGGGAAACCCCCGGGACAGGGCGGCTATGGCTACACCTTC. Protein: CASGKPPGQGGYGYTF.

This chain joins TRBV28 and TRBJ1-3, with D possibly being TRBD1 (6 bases). This CDR3 is built from 13 residues. With 4 bases removed from V and 8 bases from J, the gap between germline ends came to 12 bases. Germline V gene data show CDR1 as MDHEN and CDR2 as SYDVKM. The CDR3 region has the DNA TGTGCCAGCAGTTCACAGGGTACGGACACCATATATTTT. It yields the protein CASSSQGTDTIYF.

This rearrangement joins TRBV6-1 to TRBJ1-3; D is unclear. CDR1 and CDR2 from the germline V gene are MNHNS and SASEGT. There are 16 residues in the CDR3. The V and J ends lost 0 bases and 0 bases respectively, with 9 bases between them. Here the CDR3 reads CASSEALLSSGNTIYF. The CDR3 DNA reads TGTGCCAGCAGTGAAGCGCTTCTAAGCTCTGGAAACACCATATATTTT.

The chain uses TRBV6-5 and TRBJ2-7; 9 positions match TRBD1. After removal of 2 bases from V and 6 bases from J, the junction contained 11 bases not matched to a gene. The CDR3 runs 16 residues. The V gene's germline CDR1 is MNHEY and CDR2 SVGAGI. The CDR3 region has the DNA TGTGCCAGCAGTTACACCCTGGGACAGGGAGGTGGCGAGCAGTACTTC. Translated: CASSYTLGQGGGEQYF.

J is TRBJ1-2 and V is TRBV6-1, with 8 bases identical to TRBD1. Germline lookup yields CDR1 MNHNS and CDR2 SASEGT. V was pared by 4 bases and J by 6 bases, with 4 bases of the junction left unmatched. CDR3 length: 13 residues. The CDR3 sequence is CASSGRTGNGYTF. CDR3 coding DNA: TGTGCCAGCAGTGGGCGGACAGGGAATGGCTACACCTTC.

This rearrangement joins TRBV6-1 to TRBJ1-2; 7 bases are shared with TRBD1. Germline-derived CDR1 and CDR2 are MNHNS and SASEGT. The CDR3 has 12 residues. In nucleotides, the CDR3 is TGTGCTCGCGGACAGGATGGCTATGGCTACACCTTC. This gives the protein CARGQDGYGYTF.

The chain links TRBV9 to TRBJ2-7; TRBD2 matches 8 bases. The CDR3 runs 14 residues. V shed 3 bases, J shed 4 bases, and the junction held 6 bases outside the gene matches. Germline CDR1 and CDR2: SGDLS and YYNGEE. CDR3 sequence: CASSESGSGYEQYF. The CDR3 DNA reads TGTGCCAGCAGCGAGAGCGGGAGTGGGTACGAGCAGTACTTC.

The chain links TRBV5-1 to TRBJ1-2; 10 bases align to TRBD1. In germline, CDR1 is SGHRS, CDR2 YFSETQ. The CDR3 is 15 residues long. V trimming: 4 bases; J trimming: 4 bases; junction bases outside the gene matches: 7. CDR3 loop: CASSGGTGDSYGYTF. The DNA for the CDR3 is TGCGCCAGCAGCGGGGGGACAGGGGATAGCTATGGCTACACCTTC.

This clone has more than one count but fewer than ten. The chain joins TRBV30 to TRBJ2-1, with 7 bases that match TRBD2. The CDR3 spans 14 residues. The germline gives CDR1 GTSNPN, CDR2 SVGIG (reference sequence). Trimming cost V 0 bases and J 7 bases; bases outside gene matches: 6. The CDR3 nucleotides read TGTGCCTGGAGTGTACGACGGGGGGTGAATGAGCAGTTCTTC. It encodes CAWSVRRGVNEQFF. Variable domain in full (rest from reference TRBV30 and TRBJ2-1): SQTIHQWPATLVQPVGSPLSLECTVEGTSNPNLYWYRQAAGRGLQLLFYSVGIGQISSEVPQNLSASRPQDRQFILSSKKLLLSDSGFYLCAWSVRRGVNEQFFGPGTRLTVL.

This chain uses TRBV29-1 with TRBJ1-2; D is unclear. Germline V gene sequence: CDR1 SQVTM, CDR2 ANQGSEA. The CDR3 length is 13 residues. Trimming left V 0 bases short and J 1 base short, with 6 bases between. In DNA, the CDR3 is TGCAGCGTTGAAGACCCAGATAACTATGGCTACACCTTC. Its translation is CSVEDPDNYGYTF.

The chain links TRBV29-1 to TRBJ2-5; no clear D gene. In germline, CDR1 is SQVTM, CDR2 ANQGSEA. V was pared by 5 bases and J by 7 bases, with 8 bases between. The length of the CDR3 is 10 residues. The chain's CDR3 is CSVTVGTQYF. In nucleotides, the CDR3 is TGCAGCGTTACCGTCGGGACCCAGTACTTC. The complete variable domain, with remaining parts taken from reference TRBV29-1 and TRBJ2-5, reads SAVISQKPSRDICQRGTSLTIQCQVDSQVTMMFWYRQQPGQSLTLIATANQGSEATYESGFVIDKFPISRPNLTFSTLTVSNMSPEDSSIYLCSVTVGTQYFGPGTRLLVL.

In its sample, this clone was seen a few times. V and J are TRBV6-9 and TRBJ2-2; D may be TRBD2 (6 bases). V lost 7 bases, J lost 7 bases, and 22 bases lay in between. The CDR3 has 16 residues. Per germline, CDR1 MNHGY and CDR2 SVAAGI. The CDR3 region is CASTGEETASLGELFF. In DNA form, the CDR3 reads TGTGCCAGCACGGGGGAGGAGACAGCGAGCCTCGGGGAGCTGTTTTTT.

Turning to this clone: The junction and the germline gene differ at one end; a read error may be behind it. V and J are TRBV7-9 and TRBJ2-3, with D possibly matching TRBD1 (5 bases). Germline V gene data show CDR1 as SEHNR and CDR2 as FQNEAQ (reference sequence). This CDR3 region has 18 residues. The CDR3 loop reads CSSSFGDLTVLSTDTQYF. CDR3 bases: TGTTCCAGCAGCTTCGGTGATCTGACAGTTTTGAGCACAGATACGCAGTATTTT.

The rearrangement uses TRBV27 and TRBJ1-2, with D possibly TRBD1 on 5 matching bases. V lost 5 bases, J lost 4 bases, and 5 bases lay in between. Germline CDR1 reads MNHEY; CDR2 reads SMNVEV (reference sequence). There are 11 residues in the CDR3. The CDR3 DNA reads TGTGCCAGCAGTCAGGGCTATGGCTACACCTTC. Its protein product is CASSQGYGYTF.

V gene TRBV5-1 combines with J gene TRBJ2-7, with 7 bases aligning to TRBD1. The junction had 13 bases not matched to a gene; V was cut back by 1 base and J by 0 bases. CDR1 and CDR2 from the germline V gene are SGHRS and YFSETQ. The CDR3 contains 18 residues. The CDR3 reads CASSLRGATGRSSYEQYF. The CDR3 nucleotides read TGCGCCAGCAGCTTGAGGGGAGCGACAGGGAGAAGCTCCTACGAGCAGTACTTC.